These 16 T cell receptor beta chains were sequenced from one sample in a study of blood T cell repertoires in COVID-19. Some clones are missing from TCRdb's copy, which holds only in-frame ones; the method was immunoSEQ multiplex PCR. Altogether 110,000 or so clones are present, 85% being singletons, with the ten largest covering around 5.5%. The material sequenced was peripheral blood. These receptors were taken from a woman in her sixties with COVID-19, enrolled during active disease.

The CDR3 sequence is CASSVSAGGYNEQFF. The CDR3 coding sequence is TGTGCCAGCAGCGTTTCAGCGGGGGGGTACAATGAGCAGTTCTTC. The chain uses TRBV9 and TRBJ2-1; 10 nucleotides align to TRBD2. The V gene's germline CDR1 is SGDLS and CDR2 YYNGEE. The CDR3 totals 15 residues. Trimming took 2 bases from V and 4 from J; bases not matched to a gene: 3.

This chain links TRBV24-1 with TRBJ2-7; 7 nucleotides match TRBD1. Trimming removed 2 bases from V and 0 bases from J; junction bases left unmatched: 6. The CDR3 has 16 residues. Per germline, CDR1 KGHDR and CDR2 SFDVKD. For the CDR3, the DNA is TGTGCCACCAGTGATTCAAATACAGGGGCCTCCTACGAGCAGTACTTC. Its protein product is CATSDSNTGASYEQYF.

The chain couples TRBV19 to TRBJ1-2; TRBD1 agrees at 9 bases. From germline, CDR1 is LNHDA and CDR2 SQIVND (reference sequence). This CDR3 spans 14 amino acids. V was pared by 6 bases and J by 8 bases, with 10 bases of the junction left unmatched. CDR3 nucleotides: TGTGCCAGTAGCTGGACAGGGGATGGCAACGGCTACACCTTC. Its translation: CASSWTGDGNGYTF.

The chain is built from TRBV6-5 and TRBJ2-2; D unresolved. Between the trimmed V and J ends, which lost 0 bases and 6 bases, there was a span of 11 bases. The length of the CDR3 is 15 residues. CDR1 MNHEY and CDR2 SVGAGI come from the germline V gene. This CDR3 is CASSYSNARSGELFF. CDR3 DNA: TGTGCCAGCAGTTACTCGAATGCTAGGTCCGGGGAGCTGTTTTTT.

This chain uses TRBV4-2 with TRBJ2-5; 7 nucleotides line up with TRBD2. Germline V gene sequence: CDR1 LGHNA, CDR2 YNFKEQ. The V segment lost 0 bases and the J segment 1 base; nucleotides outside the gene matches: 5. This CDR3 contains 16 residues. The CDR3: CASSQDGLAAQETQYF. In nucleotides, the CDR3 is TGTGCCAGCAGCCAAGATGGGCTAGCGGCCCAAGAGACCCAGTACTTC.

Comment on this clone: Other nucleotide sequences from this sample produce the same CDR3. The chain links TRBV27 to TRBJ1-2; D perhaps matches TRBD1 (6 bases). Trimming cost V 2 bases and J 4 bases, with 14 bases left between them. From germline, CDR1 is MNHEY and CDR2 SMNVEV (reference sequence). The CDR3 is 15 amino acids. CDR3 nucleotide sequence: TGTGCCAGCAGTTTAGGTCAGGGCAGGGGCTATGGCTACACCTTC. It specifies CASSLGQGRGYGYTF.

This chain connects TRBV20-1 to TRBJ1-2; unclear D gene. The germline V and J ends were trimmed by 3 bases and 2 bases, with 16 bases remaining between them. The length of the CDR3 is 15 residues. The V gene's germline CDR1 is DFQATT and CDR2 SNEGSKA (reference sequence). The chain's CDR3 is CSASLTAGTNYGYTF. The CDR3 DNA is TGCAGTGCTAGTTTAACAGCAGGAACAAACTATGGCTACACCTTC.

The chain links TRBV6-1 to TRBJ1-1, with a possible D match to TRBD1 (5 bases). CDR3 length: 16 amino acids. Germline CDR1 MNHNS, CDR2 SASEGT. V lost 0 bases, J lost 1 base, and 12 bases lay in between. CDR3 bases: TGTGCCAGCAGTGAAGCTTGGGGCCTCCAGAACACTGAAGCTTTCTTT. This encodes CASSEAWGLQNTEAFF.

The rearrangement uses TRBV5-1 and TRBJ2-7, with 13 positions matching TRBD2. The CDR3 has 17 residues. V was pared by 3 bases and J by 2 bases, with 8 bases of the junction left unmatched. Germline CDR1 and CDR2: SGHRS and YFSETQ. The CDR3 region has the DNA TGCGCCAGCAGCTCGGGAAGCACTAGCGGGGGGGCCTACGAGCAGTACTTC. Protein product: CASSSGSTSGGAYEQYF.

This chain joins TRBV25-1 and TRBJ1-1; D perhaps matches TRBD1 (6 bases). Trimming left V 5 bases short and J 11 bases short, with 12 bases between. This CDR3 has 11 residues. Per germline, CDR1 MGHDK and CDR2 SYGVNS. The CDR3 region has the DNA TGTGCCAGCAGTACACAGGGCAGGGCTTTCTTT. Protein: CASSTQGRAFF.

The CDR3 nucleotides read TGTGCCAGCAGATCAGCAGCGGGGGAAAGCACAGATACGCAGTATTTT. Encoded protein: CASRSAAGESTDTQYF. V gene TRBV6-6 combines with J gene TRBJ2-3; 8 bases align to TRBD2. From germline, CDR1 is MNHNY and CDR2 SVGAGI (reference sequence). There are 16 residues in the CDR3. Unmatched junction bases numbered 8, after V lost 6 bases and J lost 0 bases.

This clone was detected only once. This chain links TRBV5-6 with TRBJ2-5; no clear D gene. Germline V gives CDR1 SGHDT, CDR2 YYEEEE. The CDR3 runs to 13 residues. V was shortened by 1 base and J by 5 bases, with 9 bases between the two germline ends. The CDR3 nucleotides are TGTGCCAGCAGCTTGATCGTCGGGGAGACCCAGTACTTC. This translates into CASSLIVGETQYF.

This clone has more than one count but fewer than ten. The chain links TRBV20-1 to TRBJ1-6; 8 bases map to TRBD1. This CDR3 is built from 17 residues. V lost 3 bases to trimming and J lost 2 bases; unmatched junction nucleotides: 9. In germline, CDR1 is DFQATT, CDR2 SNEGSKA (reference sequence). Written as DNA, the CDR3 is TGCAGTGCTAGTTCAGGACAGGGTCCGGCCTATAATTCACCCCTCCACTTT. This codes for CSASSGQGPAYNSPLHF.

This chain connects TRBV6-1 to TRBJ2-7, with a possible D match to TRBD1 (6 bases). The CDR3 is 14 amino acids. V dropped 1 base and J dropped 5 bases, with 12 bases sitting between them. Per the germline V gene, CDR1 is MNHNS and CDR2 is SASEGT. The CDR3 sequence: CASSEVGRGHEQYF. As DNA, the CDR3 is TGTGCCAGCAGTGAAGTTGGCAGGGGACACGAGCAGTACTTC.

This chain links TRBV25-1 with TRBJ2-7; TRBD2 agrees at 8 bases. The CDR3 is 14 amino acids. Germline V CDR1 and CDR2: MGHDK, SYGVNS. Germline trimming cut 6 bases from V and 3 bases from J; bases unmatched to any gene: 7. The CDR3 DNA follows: TGTGCCAGCAGCTGGTATGCGGGGGGCTACGAGCAGTACTTC. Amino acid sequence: CASSWYAGGYEQYF.

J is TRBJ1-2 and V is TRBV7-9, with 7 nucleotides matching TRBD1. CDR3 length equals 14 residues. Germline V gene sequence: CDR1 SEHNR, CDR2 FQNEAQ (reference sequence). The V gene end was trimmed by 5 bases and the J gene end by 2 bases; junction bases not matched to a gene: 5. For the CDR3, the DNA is TGTGCCAGCAGCCGGGGGACAGTAAACTATGGCTACACCTTC. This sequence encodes CASSRGTVNYGYTF.